A single sample is the source of the 9 T cell receptor beta chains below, sequenced in a study of control samples from healthy donors and cancer patients (dated by TCRdb to about 2020). Receptor amplification or capture employed the immunoSEQ multiplex PCR assay. Sourced from immuneACCESS, this table was stored by TCRdb with only in-frame sequences that have V and J called. A share of the clones is absent; for the studies checked, an unresolved V gene accounts for under half, and the remainder has no known explanation. This sample gives over 200,000 clones in total; 82% of them show up just once. Of the sample, more than 10% is held by the ten largest clones. The sample taken for sequencing was PBMCs. The receptors derive from an older woman with lung cancer.

V usage is TRBV12-3 or TRBV12-4 and J usage is TRBJ2-5; possibly TRBD2 for D (5 bases). V lost 4 bases to trimming and J lost 2 bases, with 8 bases between them. This CDR3 is built from 13 residues. The CDR3 nucleotides read TGTGCCAGCAGTTCGGGATCTCAAGAGACCCAGTACTTC. It translates to CASSSGSQETQYF.

This clone was found once. This chain uses TRBV7-9 with TRBJ2-7; 14 nucleotides align to TRBD2. Germline-derived CDR1 and CDR2 are SEHNR and FQNEAQ (reference sequence). With V trimmed by 5 bases and J by 8 bases, 17 bases remained unmatched. The CDR3 is 18 amino acids. In DNA, the CDR3 is TGTGCCAGCAGCCCACAATGGGGGACTAGCGGGAGACAGGTCAAGCAGTACTTC. It specifies CASSPQWGTSGRQVKQYF.

This chain connects TRBV5-8 to TRBJ2-2, with no clear D. V lost 4 bases and J lost 2, with 9 bases in between. Looked up from germline, CDR1 is SGHTS and CDR2 is YDEGEE. There are 14 residues in the CDR3. CDR3 loop: CASSPRVNTGELFF. The CDR3 nucleotides read TGTGCCAGCAGCCCACGGGTCAACACCGGGGAGCTGTTTTTT.

This sequence joins TRBV18 and TRBJ1-3; no clear D gene. CDR1 KGHSH and CDR2 LQKENI come from the germline V gene. The V and J ends lost 0 bases and 4 bases respectively, with 10 bases between them. The CDR3 is made up of 15 amino acids. The CDR3 is CASSPPKGYGNTIYF. As DNA, the CDR3 is TGTGCCAGCTCACCACCGAAGGGTTACGGAAACACCATATATTTT. The full variable domain, in which reference TRBV18 and TRBJ1-3 provide the parts outside the CDR3, is NAGVMQNPRHLVRRRGQEARLRCSPMKGHSHVYWYRQLPEEGLKFMVYLQKENIIDESGMPKERFSAEFPKEGPSILRIQQVVRGDSAAYFCASSPPKGYGNTIYFGEGSWLTVV.

The rearrangement links TRBV6-5 to TRBJ2-1; 7 bases map to TRBD2. Germline values: CDR1 MNHEY, CDR2 SVGAGI. The CDR3 is 16 amino acids. With V trimmed by 4 bases and J by 4 bases, 10 bases remained unmatched. The CDR3 DNA reads TGTGCCAGCAGTTCATCCAGCGGGGAGTCATACAATGAGCAGTTCTTC. Residues: CASSSSSGESYNEQFF.

This chain connects TRBV5-3 to TRBJ1-2; D gene unclear. TRBV5-3 has ORF status, its function being uncertain. The CDR3 covers 14 residues. V lost 2 bases and J lost 7, with 15 bases in between. Written as DNA, the CDR3 is TGTGCCAGAAGCTTCAAGGCCAACAAGCCTGGCTACACCTTC. Translated: CARSFKANKPGYTF.

The V call is TRBV14, the J call TRBJ1-2; D is unresolved. V dropped 0 bases and J dropped 5 bases, with 7 bases sitting between them. The V gene's germline CDR1 is SGHDN and CDR2 FVKESK. This CDR3 comprises 13 residues. DNA for the CDR3: TGTGCCAGCAGCCAAGATCCCCCGTATGGCTACACCTTC. The encoded protein is CASSQDPPYGYTF.

This clone showed up just a few times. The CDR3 here is CASSLVRGAYEQYF. CDR3 nucleotide sequence: TGCGCCAGCAGCTTGGTCAGGGGGGCCTACGAGCAGTACTTC. V usage is TRBV5-1 and J usage is TRBJ2-7; D is perhaps TRBD1 (7 bases). Germline V gene lookup returns CDR1 SGHRS and CDR2 YFSETQ. V lost 0 bases to trimming and J lost 2 bases, with 9 bases between them. This CDR3 has 14 residues.

Worth noting for this clone: The same CDR3 also results from other DNA sequences found in this sample. The rearrangement links TRBV28 to TRBJ1-2; 8 nucleotides line up with TRBD1. The CDR3 length is 14 residues. Germline V CDR1 and CDR2: MDHEN, SYDVKM. The ends lost 6 bases at V and 4 bases at J; junction bases unmatched: 7. CDR3 residues: CASSQGQGSYGYTF. The CDR3 coding sequence is TGTGCCAGCAGCCAAGGACAGGGCAGCTATGGCTACACCTTC.